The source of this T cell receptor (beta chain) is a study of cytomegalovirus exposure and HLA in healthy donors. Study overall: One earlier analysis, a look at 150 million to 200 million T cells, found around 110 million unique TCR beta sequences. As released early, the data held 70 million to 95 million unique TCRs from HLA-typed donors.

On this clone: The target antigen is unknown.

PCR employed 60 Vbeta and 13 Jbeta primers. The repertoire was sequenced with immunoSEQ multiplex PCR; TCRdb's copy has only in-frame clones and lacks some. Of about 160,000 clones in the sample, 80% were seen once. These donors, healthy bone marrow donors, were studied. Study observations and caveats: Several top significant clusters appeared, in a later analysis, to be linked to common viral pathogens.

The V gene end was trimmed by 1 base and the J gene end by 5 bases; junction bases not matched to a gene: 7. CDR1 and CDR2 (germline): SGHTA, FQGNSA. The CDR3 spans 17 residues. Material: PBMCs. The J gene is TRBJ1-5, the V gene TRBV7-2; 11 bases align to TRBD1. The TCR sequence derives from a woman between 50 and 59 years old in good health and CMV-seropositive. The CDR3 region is CASSLGARTGGDQPQHF. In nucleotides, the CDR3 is TGTGCCAGCAGCTTAGGGGCGCGGACAGGGGGCGATCAGCCCCAGCATTTT.